The rows below give T cell receptor beta chains drawn from one sample of a study of T cells in Graves' hyperthyroidism and ophthalmopathy. One entry per CDR3 protein, called by TCRdb with MiXCR from the multiplex PCR reads. The sample includes approximately 600,000 distinct CDR3 sequences, under 20% of them seen just once. The specimen was blood. The receptors were gathered from a woman in her thirties with Graves' hyperthyroidism. The CDR3 runs from the conserved cysteine through the conserved F or W. A D gene is named only where the DNA matches it firmly. Only part of the rows carry a size: once, few, many, or a class if the clone is expanded.

DNA	CDR3	D	size	V	J
TGTGCCAGCAGCCATGACAGGGGGCCCTCCTACGAGCAGTACTTC	CASSHDRGPSYEQYF	TRBD1	many	TRBV3-1	TRBJ2-7
TGTGCCAGCAGTACTTGGGACAGGGTCAGCTACAATGAGCAGTTCTTC	CASSTWDRVSYNEQFF	TRBD1	NA	TRBV6-2/TRBV6-3	TRBJ2-1
TGTGCCAGCAGCTTAGCGCCAGGGCGGGCCAATGAGCAGTTCTTC	CASSLAPGRANEQFF	NA	few	TRBV7-2	TRBJ2-1
TGTGCCAGCAGTTACTCCGGGGGTGGGGAGACCCAGTACTTC	CASSYSGGGETQYF	NA	few	TRBV6-5	TRBJ2-5
TGTGCCAGCTTCTCCCCCCGGGGGGGTAATCAGCCCCAGCATTTT	CASFSPRGGNQPQHF	NA	NA	TRBV18	TRBJ1-5
TGTGCCAGCAAGAAGGACGGAAATAATGAAAAACTGTTTTTT	CASKKDGNNEKLFF	NA	NA	TRBV2	TRBJ1-4
TGCGCCAGCAGAGTATCTACGGGCAATAATGAAAAACTGTTTTTT	CASRVSTGNNEKLFF	NA	NA	TRBV5-1	TRBJ1-4
TGTGCCACCAGCAGAGTGGACAGGGCCTACAATGAGCAGTTCTTC	CATSRVDRAYNEQFF	TRBD1	NA	TRBV15	TRBJ2-1
TGTGCCAGCAGCTTCGACTCCCCCAGCTACAATGAGCAGTTCTTC	CASSFDSPSYNEQFF	NA	many	TRBV7-2	TRBJ2-1
TGCAGCGCTCGAACCGGGACAGGGCGGCCCCCGGGAGAAAAACTGTTTTTT	CSARTGTGRPPGEKLFF	TRBD1	few	TRBV29-1	TRBJ1-4
TGTGCCAGTAGTGGCAGATCCGGACGCCTTTTGGGCTATGGCTACACCTTC	CASSGRSGRLLGYGYTF	NA	NA	TRBV19	TRBJ1-2